The text below deals with one T cell receptor (beta chain). What it recognizes is unknown. The sample comes from a study of OX40 agonist ivuxolimab in advanced cancers. The length of the CDR3 is 11 residues. Germline V gives CDR1 LNHDA, CDR2 SQIVND (reference sequence). Trimming pared 4 bases from V and 6 bases from J, leaving 4 bases between. Systemic immunosuppression or a history of autoimmune disease excluded patients. Findings and limits, study-wide: The authors also found low normalized T-cell clonal expansion in some nonresponders. At 0.1 to 3.0 mg/kg and by week 6, clonal expansion occurred in CD4+ and CD8+ blood T cells. CD8+ T cells showed, on average, more clonal expansion than CD4+ cells.

Some clones are missing from TCRdb's copy, which holds only in-frame ones; the method was immunoSEQ multiplex PCR. The sample contains roughly 74,000 clones, around 94% of which appear only once. This TCR derives from an adult with an advanced solid tumor such as melanoma, head and neck, liver or kidney cancer. The V gene is TRBV19, the J gene TRBJ2-1; D unresolved. The sample consisted of CD4+ or CD8+ T cells sorted from blood, taken in a trial of the OX40 agonist ivuxolimab. As DNA, the CDR3 is TGTGCCAGTAGTAACCTCAATGAGCAGTTCTTC. It codes for CASSNLNEQFF.